The clone carrying this TCR beta chain was counted only a few times. These data originate in a study of beta chain features in type 1 diabetes. The collection from each donor was one heparinised blood draw averaging about 116 mL. Of the isolated RNA, all was reverse transcribed, and so the sequenced material was expressed TCRB transcripts. TCRdb's copy holds only in-frame clones and misses some; the assay was immunoSEQ multiplex PCR. This table has under 900,000 clones, around a sixth appearing once. Germline assignment: CDR1 SGHRS and CDR2 YFSETQ. Germline trimming cut 0 bases from V and 3 bases from J; bases unmatched to any gene: 6. This CDR3 comprises 17 residues.

The chain has TRBV5-1 and TRBJ2-5; 12 bases are a match to TRBD2. Sequenced sample: naive CD4+ T cells from blood. This sequence was found in a woman between 18 and 29 years old in good health. The CDR3 reads CASSLGLAGVGEETQYF. In nucleotides, the CDR3 is TGCGCCAGCAGCTTGGGACTAGCGGGAGTGGGGGAAGAGACCCAGTACTTC.